The 19 T cell receptor beta chains below were found in one sample sequenced in a study of T cells in Graves' hyperthyroidism and ophthalmopathy. Regions amplified from RNA transcripts were the TCR beta CDR3 regions. First-round RT-PCR with HTBI primers amplified the TCR CDR3 region. TCRdb independently ran MiXCR on the multiplex PCR reads; one entry per CDR3 protein. In the table there are about 540,000 distinct CDR3 sequences, about 43% of which are singletons. Sequencing was done on a sample of peripheral blood or thyroid tissue (not recorded which). These TCRs come from a woman between 18 and 29 years old with Graves' hyperthyroidism.

This clonotype was picked up many times. V is TRBV7-2 and J is TRBJ1-2, with a tentative D call TRBD1 (5 bases). Germline V CDR1 and CDR2: SGHTA, FQGNSA. The CDR3 sequence is 15 residues long. Trimming stripped 3 bases from V and 0 bases from J, with 11 bases between. The CDR3 nucleotides are TGTGCCAGCAGCTTCACAGGCCTTTCTAACTATGGCTACACCTTC. This encodes CASSFTGLSNYGYTF. Full variable domain (outside the CDR3, taken from reference TRBV7-2 and TRBJ1-2): GAGVSQSPSNKVTEKGKDVELRCDPISGHTALYWYRQSLGQGLEFLIYFQGNSAPDKSGLPSDRFSAERTGGSVSTLTIQRTQQEDSAVYLCASSFTGLSNYGYTFGSGTRLTVV.

In its sample, this clonotype was seen many times. The rearrangement links TRBV11-2 to TRBJ1-1; D unresolved. This CDR3 has 13 amino acids. Trimming pared 2 bases from V and 0 bases from J, leaving 4 bases between. Germline CDR1 and CDR2: SGHAT and FQNNGV. CDR3: CASSLRLNTEAFF. CDR3 nucleotide sequence: TGTGCCAGCAGCTTACGGTTGAACACTGAAGCTTTCTTT.

Many counts were recorded for this clonotype. The chain uses TRBV7-9 and TRBJ1-1; D gene unclear. Between the trimmed V and J ends, which lost 7 bases and 2 bases, there was a span of 14 bases. The CDR3 is 14 amino acids. Germline assignment: CDR1 SEHNR and CDR2 FQNEAQ (reference sequence). This CDR3 reads CASTHSDGNTEAFF. The CDR3 DNA follows: TGTGCCAGCACCCATTCGGACGGAAACACTGAAGCTTTCTTT.

The genes are TRBV7-8 and TRBJ2-7; D is unresolved. The CDR3 sequence is 14 residues long. V was clipped by 5 bases and J by 3 bases, with 14 bases between them. Looked up from germline, CDR1 is SGHVS and CDR2 is FQNEAQ. The CDR3 spells CASSAPDVGYEQYF. CDR3 sequence (DNA): TGTGCCAGCAGCGCGCCGGACGTTGGCTACGAGCAGTACTTC. The variable domain in full, with the rest retrieved from reference TRBV7-8 and TRBJ2-7, is GAGVSQSPRYKVAKRGQDVALRCDPISGHVSLFWYQQALGQGPEFLTYFQNEAQLDKSGLPSDRFFAERPEGSVSTLKIQRTQQEDSAVYLCASSAPDVGYEQYFGPGTRLTVT.

This clonotype was recorded only once. The CDR3 sequence: CASSYVDGYGYTF. CDR3 nucleotides: TGTGCCAGCAGCTACGTCGATGGTTATGGCTACACCTTC. The J gene is TRBJ1-2, the V gene TRBV11-3; no firm D call. CDR1 and CDR2 (germline): SGHNT, YENEEA. The CDR3 extends over 13 amino acids. Between the trimmed V and J ends, which lost 4 bases and 5 bases, there was a span of 11 bases.

In regard to this clonotype: Germline is not matched at one junction end, which may reflect a read error. The V and J genes are TRBV7-3 and TRBJ1-2; D not resolved. CDR1 SGHTA and CDR2 FQGTGA come from the germline V gene. This CDR3 contains 15 residues. The CDR3 spells CVSSLWAQDLKGYTF. The CDR3, as DNA: TGTGTCAGCAGCTTATGGGCGCAGGACCTAAAGGGCTACACCTTC.

The chain combines TRBV7-9 with TRBJ2-5; 7 bases align to TRBD2. CDR1 is SEHNR and CDR2 is FQNEAQ in the germline V gene (reference sequence). The CDR3 has 16 amino acids. The ends lost 3 bases at V and 6 bases at J; junction bases unmatched: 13. In nucleotides, the CDR3 is TGTGCCAGCAGCTTTCTTGGGGGAGGGCGCATGAAGACCCAGTACTTC. Translation: CASSFLGGGRMKTQYF.

V is TRBV19 and J is TRBJ2-2; TRBD1 aligns across 9 bases. This CDR3 contains 17 residues. J lost 7 bases, V lost 9 bases, and 18 bases had no gene match. Germline V gene sequence: CDR1 LNHDA, CDR2 SQIVND (reference sequence). Here the CDR3 reads CASSDPRGQGSGGELFF. The CDR3 nucleotides read TGTGCCAGCAGTGATCCCCGCGGACAGGGGTCCGGCGGGGAGCTGTTTTTT.

Many counts were recorded for this clonotype. The V and J genes are TRBV10-3 and TRBJ2-2; D is unclear. The germline V and J ends were trimmed by 0 bases and 4 bases, with 6 bases remaining between them. This CDR3 region has 14 residues. Germline V gene data show CDR1 as ENHRY and CDR2 as SYGVKD. CDR3 in DNA: TGTGCCATCAGTGAGTCTGTGGGCACCGGGGAGCTGTTTTTT. Translating it yields CAISESVGTGELFF.

This clonotype was seen a handful of times. The chain links TRBV7-9 to TRBJ1-1, with D possibly matching TRBD1 (5 bases). The CDR3 spans 15 residues. Germline CDR1 SEHNR, CDR2 FQNEAQ (reference sequence). Trimming left V 3 bases short and J 3 bases short, with 14 bases between. CDR3 region: CASSFRDLRDTEAFF. CDR3 coding DNA: TGTGCCAGCAGCTTCCGGGACCTACGGGACACTGAAGCTTTCTTT.

J is TRBJ1-2 and V is TRBV7-2, with TRBD1 matching over 7 bases. CDR3 length: 14 residues. Germline V lookup: CDR1 SGHTA, CDR2 FQGNSA. The junction had 11 bases not matched to a gene; V was cut back by 9 bases and J by 4 bases. CDR3 sequence: CASSPTGLAYGYTF. Here the CDR3 DNA reads TGTGCCAGTAGTCCGACAGGGCTGGCCTATGGCTACACCTTC.

This rearrangement joins TRBV7-8 to TRBJ2-2, with 7 bases matching TRBD2. Looked up from germline, CDR1 is SGHVS and CDR2 is FQNEAQ. The CDR3 is 16 residues long. The junction had 8 bases not matched to a gene; V was cut back by 1 base and J by 6 bases. This chain's CDR3 is CASSLVSLGLSGELFF. As DNA, the CDR3 is TGTGCCAGCAGCTTAGTTAGCCTGGGACTATCCGGGGAGCTGTTTTTT.

This clonotype was detected a few times. This chain joins TRBV19 and TRBJ1-1, with TRBD1 matching 7 bases. Germline CDR1 is LNHDA and CDR2 is SQIVND (reference sequence). CDR3 length: 17 amino acids. V was pared by 5 bases and J by 0 bases, with 12 bases of the junction left unmatched. The CDR3 sequence: CASSPRDSGFLNTEAFF. The CDR3 DNA reads as TGTGCCAGTAGTCCGAGGGACAGTGGTTTTTTGAACACTGAAGCTTTCTTT.

There are many counts of this clonotype. The CDR3 spells CASSMGPLYGYTF. The CDR3 region has the DNA TGTGCCAGCAGCATGGGACCGCTCTATGGCTACACCTTC. The rearrangement uses TRBV7-9 and TRBJ1-2; possible D gene TRBD1, 5 bases. The V and J ends lost 5 bases and 4 bases respectively, with 11 bases between them. The CDR3 has 13 amino acids. Germline-derived CDR1 and CDR2 are SEHNR and FQNEAQ (reference sequence).

The rearrangement uses TRBV7-9 and TRBJ1-4, with 9 bases aligning to TRBD1. The CDR3 loop spans 15 amino acids. The J segment lost 8 bases and the V segment lost 4 bases, leaving 8 bases of the junction unmatched. Germline-derived CDR1 and CDR2 are SEHNR and FQNEAQ (reference sequence). CDR3 residues: CASSSTGGAQEKLFF. CDR3 coding DNA: TGTGCCAGCAGCTCGACAGGGGGGGCTCAAGAAAAACTGTTTTTT.

For this clonotype: This clone may be a read error of a much larger clone one base away. The CDR3 ends on some other residue instead of the conserved phenylalanine or tryptophan, so this is likely a read error. This chain connects TRBV24-1 to TRBJ1-1; D is undetermined. Trimming removed 4 bases at V and 0 bases at J, with 8 bases between. Germline CDR1 and CDR2: KGHDR and SFDVKD. The CDR3 loop spans 14 amino acids. The CDR3 sequence: CATSDPGLNTEAFL. The CDR3 nucleotides read TGTGCCACCAGTGACCCGGGATTGAACACTGAAGCTTTCCTT.

As to this clonotype: One junction end does not reproduce the germline sequence, and a read error may be involved. The chain carries TRBV10-3 and TRBJ1-5; D gene unclear. The CDR3 is 16 residues long. From germline, CDR1 is ENHRY and CDR2 SYGVKD. CDR3 sequence reads: CATSAEGRSSNQPQHF. The DNA for the CDR3 is TGTGCCACCAGTGCTGAGGGTCGGTCGAGCAATCAGCCCCAGCATTTT.

The rearrangement links TRBV7-9 to TRBJ2-7; no definite D call. This CDR3 comprises 13 residues. Germline values: CDR1 SEHNR, CDR2 FQNEAQ (reference sequence). The V gene lost 1 base and the J gene lost 3 bases, with 7 bases spanning the gap. The CDR3 region is CASSLESRYEQYF. The CDR3 DNA reads TGTGCCAGCAGCTTAGAGAGTCGCTACGAGCAGTACTTC.

The rearrangement links TRBV10-3 to TRBJ1-1; D is ambiguous. Trimming took 10 bases from V and 1 from J, leaving 13 bases between them. Looked up from germline, CDR1 is ENHRY and CDR2 is SYGVKD. This CDR3 spans 13 amino acids. CDR3 DNA: TGTGCCACCGTTTTTACAGAGAACACTGAAGCTTTCTTT. Translated, it gives CATVFTENTEAFF.